This T cell receptor (beta chain) derives from a study of control samples from healthy donors and cancer patients. The CDR3 loop spans 14 amino acids. Germline assignment: CDR1 GTSNPN and CDR2 SVGIG (reference sequence). The germline V and J ends were trimmed by 1 base and 4 bases, with 11 bases remaining between them. The table came from immunoSEQ multiplex PCR; TCRdb's copy has only in-frame clones and leaves some out. The sample yields approximately 100,000 clones, more than 85% seen once. This receptor was obtained from a man aged 55 to 70 with lung cancer. The sample taken for sequencing was PBMCs. The chain couples TRBV30 to TRBJ1-5; tentative D call: TRBD1 (5 bases). CDR3 bases: TGTGCCTGGAGTGCGCGGGGACTTAATCAGCCCCAGCATTTT. This gives the protein CAWSARGLNQPQHF.